This T cell receptor beta chain was captured by sequencing in a study of blood T cell repertoires in COVID-19. Overall study: The United States, Italy and Spain supplied acute and convalescent COVID-19 samples.

V dropped 5 bases and J dropped 3 bases, with 14 bases sitting between them. Per the germline V gene, CDR1 is MNHEY and CDR2 is SVGEGT. The CDR3 contains 14 residues. In the authors' methods: From reference gene primer amplification, estimates of nucleated cell counts were derived. TCRdb's table, derived via immunoSEQ multiplex PCR, lists solely in-frame clones and lacks some. V and J calls and clone size follow that table, whereas D and trimming were derived from the DNA. The repertoire holds about 240,000 clones, with roughly 80% as singletons. The sequenced sample consisted of peripheral blood. The chain employs TRBV6-2 or TRBV6-3 and TRBJ2-7, with D possibly TRBD2 on 6 matching bases. This sequence was found in a woman aged 18 to 35 with acute or convalescent COVID-19. This CDR3 reads CASSAGLRFYEQYF. CDR3 DNA sequence: TGTGCCAGCAGTGCGGGACTTCGTTTCTACGAGCAGTACTTC.